A selection of T cell receptor beta chains follows, all from one sample in a study of T cells in Graves' hyperthyroidism and ophthalmopathy. Each CDR3 protein gets one entry after TCRdb re-called the multiplex PCR reads with MiXCR. The sample has 500,000 to 750,000 distinct CDR3 sequences; more than 15% are singletons. The sequenced sample consisted of blood. These receptors all come from a woman in her 30s with Graves' hyperthyroidism. Each CDR3 is given with its conserved first and last residue. The order of the fields is D gene, V gene, J gene, clone size, CDR3 protein, CDR3 DNA. D genes are given only for firm matches. Rows give clone size only sometimes, using once, few, many, or a class for an expanded clone.

TRBD2,TRBV27,TRBJ2-3,many,CASSLITSVGTDTQYF,TGTGCCAGCAGTCTCATCACTAGCGTCGGCACAGATACGCAGTATTTT
TRBD1,TRBV28,TRBJ1-5,many,CASSPSRQGSNQPQHF,TGTGCCAGCAGTCCCAGCCGACAGGGTTCCAATCAGCCCCAGCATTTT
NA,TRBV27,TRBJ2-5,few,CASSPDKGIWYQETQYF,TGTGCCAGCAGTCCAGATAAGGGGATCTGGTACCAAGAGACCCAGTACTTC
NA,TRBV29-1,TRBJ2-5,many,CSVALMTEGTQETQYF,TGCAGCGTTGCCCTTATGACGGAGGGGACTCAAGAGACCCAGTACTTC
NA,TRBV20-1,TRBJ1-4,NA,CSAREGGTNEKLFF,TGCAGTGCTAGGGAGGGGGGCACTAATGAAAAACTGTTTTTT
NA,TRBV2,TRBJ1-5,many,CASSGRSNQPQHF,TGTGCCAGCAGCGGACGGAGCAATCAGCCCCAGCATTTT
TRBD1,TRBV20-1,TRBJ2-7,many,CSASQGAIGYEQYF,TGCAGTGCTAGTCAGGGGGCGATTGGGTACGAGCAGTACTTC
NA,TRBV7-2,TRBJ2-5,many,CASSLVVPSETQYF,TGTGCCAGCAGCTTAGTTGTCCCGTCAGAGACCCAGTACTTC
TRBD2,TRBV20-1,TRBJ2-7,once,CSAKAGPYEQYF,TGCAGTGCTAAAGCGGGACCCTACGAGCAGTACTTC
NA,TRBV6-2/TRBV6-3,TRBJ1-2,few,CASSPQFASGYTF,TGTGCCAGCAGCCCTCAGTTTGCCAGTGGCTACACCTTC
TRBD1,TRBV19,TRBJ2-2,NA,CASSIPHRGENTGELFF,TGTGCCAGTAGTATCCCTCACAGGGGAGAGAACACCGGGGAGCTGTTTTTT
NA,TRBV20-1,TRBJ2-1,few,CSSRGTAYNEQFF,TGCAGTTCTCGGGGGACTGCCTACAATGAGCAGTTCTTC
NA,TRBV3-1,TRBJ1-1,many,CASSPSLENTEAFF,TGTGCCAGCAGCCCCTCGCTGGAGAACACTGAAGCTTTCTTT
NA,TRBV20-1,TRBJ1-3,many,CSAGRISGNTIYF,TGCAGTGCTGGCAGGATCTCTGGAAACACCATATATTTT
NA,TRBV6-1,TRBJ2-1,many,CASRGPGDEQFF,TGTGCCAGCAGGGGGCCGGGGGATGAGCAGTTCTTC
TRBD1,TRBV4-2,TRBJ1-1,NA,CASSQVGGVDTEAFF,TGTGCCAGCAGCCAAGTAGGGGGCGTAGACACTGAAGCTTTCTTT
TRBD2,TRBV30,TRBJ2-2,NA,CAWNRLAGVTGELFF,TGTGCCTGGAATCGACTAGCGGGAGTGACCGGGGAGCTGTTTTTT
NA,TRBV27,TRBJ2-3,many,CASGKLLSPDTQYF,TGTGCCAGCGGAAAACTGCTTTCCCCAGATACGCAGTATTTT
TRBD1,TRBV6-1,TRBJ1-2,few,CASSANRGGDGYTF,TGTGCCAGCAGCGCTAACAGGGGAGGTGATGGCTACACCTTC
NA,TRBV7-8,TRBJ2-5,many,CASSVHSSNQETQYF,TGTGCCAGCAGCGTTCACTCGAGCAACCAAGAGACCCAGTACTTC
NA,TRBV6-2/TRBV6-3,TRBJ2-3,few,CASSYGTTRDTQYF,TGTGCCAGCAGTTACGGGACCACTAGAGATACGCAGTATTTT
NA,TRBV29-1,TRBJ2-7,NA,CSVERHEQYF,TGCAGCGTTGAACGTCACGAGCAGTACTTC
TRBD1,TRBV20-1,TRBJ1-5,many,CSASGAGGINQPQHF,TGCAGTGCTAGCGGGGCAGGGGGAATAAATCAGCCCCAGCATTTT
TRBD2,TRBV13,TRBJ2-1,few,CASSFAGLAGGAVYNEQFF,TGTGCCAGCAGCTTCGCGGGACTAGCGGGAGGGGCGGTCTACAATGAGCAGTTCTTC
NA,TRBV24-1,TRBJ2-1,many,CATSDPSDSGSYNEQFF,TGTGCCACCAGTGATCCCTCGGATAGCGGATCCTACAATGAGCAGTTCTTC
TRBD1,TRBV11-2,TRBJ1-1,many,CASSLVGTEGNTEAFF,TGTGCCAGCAGCTTAGTTGGGACAGAAGGTAACACTGAAGCTTTCTTT
NA,TRBV20-1,TRBJ1-3,many,CSALTPFSGNTIYF,TGCAGTGCCCTGACACCCTTCTCTGGAAACACCATATATTTT
TRBD2,TRBV4-1,TRBJ2-7,NA,CASSQDTMSGRYEQYF,TGCGCCAGCAGCCAAGACACTATGAGCGGGAGATACGAGCAGTACTTC
NA,TRBV10-2,TRBJ1-1,few,CASGGRNLNTEAFF,TGCGCCAGCGGGGGACGGAATTTGAACACTGAAGCTTTCTTT
TRBD1,TRBV4-2,TRBJ2-2,NA,CASSQGDRGNGELFF,TGTGCCAGCAGCCAAGGGGACAGGGGTAACGGGGAGCTGTTTTTT
NA,TRBV3-1,TRBJ1-3,many,CASSQADSGNTIYF,TGTGCCAGCAGCCAGGCGGACTCTGGAAACACCATATATTTT
NA,TRBV5-1,TRBJ2-7,many,CASSFFSKEDPYEQYF,TGCGCCAGCAGCTTTTTCAGCAAGGAGGACCCCTACGAGCAGTACTTC
NA,TRBV6-1,TRBJ1-3,NA,CASLGQSSGNTIYF,TGTGCCAGCCTTGGACAGAGCTCTGGAAACACCATATATTTT
NA,TRBV7-9,TRBJ2-2,many,CASSLGDVGTGELFF,TGTGCCAGCAGCTTAGGGGACGTAGGAACCGGGGAGCTGTTTTTT
TRBD2,TRBV5-1,TRBJ2-2,few,CASSVSGRVNTGELFF,TGCGCCAGCAGCGTTAGCGGGAGGGTGAACACCGGGGAGCTGTTTTTT
NA,TRBV7-3,TRBJ2-1,NA,CASSLRGGQAYSSYNEQFF,TGTGCCAGCAGCTTAAGGGGGGGCCAGGCCTACAGCTCCTACAATGAGCAGTTCTTC
TRBD1,TRBV7-3,TRBJ1-1,many,CASSLTGTGPEGAFF,TGTGCCAGCAGCTTAACTGGGACAGGGCCAGAGGGGGCTTTCTTT
TRBD1,TRBV6-1,TRBJ1-5,NA,CASRKFESGTGGRNQPQHF,TGTGCCAGCAGAAAATTCGAATCCGGGACAGGGGGTCGCAATCAGCCCCAGCATTTT
TRBD2,TRBV3-1,TRBJ2-7,many,CASSQGLAVTYEQYF,TGTGCCAGCAGCCAAGGACTAGCGGTTACCTACGAGCAGTACTTC
NA,TRBV4-2,TRBJ2-7,few,CASSQSGTPYEQYF,TGTGCCAGCAGCCAATCCGGGACTCCCTACGAGCAGTACTTC
TRBD2,TRBV6-1,TRBJ2-7,many,CASSLRAPLGLAGDEQYF,TGTGCCAGCAGCTTACGGGCTCCCCTAGGACTAGCGGGAGACGAGCAGTACTTC
TRBD2,TRBV15,TRBJ2-6,NA,CATSRTGLAGVSGANVLTF,TGTGCCACCAGCAGAACAGGACTAGCGGGAGTCTCTGGGGCCAACGTCCTGACTTTC
TRBD1,TRBV24-1,TRBJ1-1,NA,CATSDLAQGGTEAFF,TGTGCCACCAGTGATTTGGCACAGGGGGGGACTGAAGCTTTCTTT
NA,TRBV5-1,TRBJ2-1,few,CASSLRTDHNEQFF,TGCGCCAGCAGCTTAAGGACGGACCACAATGAGCAGTTCTTC
NA,TRBV11-3,TRBJ2-1,many,CASSFSPQHNEQFF,TGTGCCAGCAGCTTTTCCCCGCAACACAATGAGCAGTTCTTC
NA,TRBV6-2/TRBV6-3,TRBJ1-1,few,CASSSPGRGTEAFF,TGTGCCAGCAGTTCGCCCGGGAGGGGCACTGAAGCTTTCTTT
NA,TRBV15,TRBJ2-7,many,CATSRQPSYEQYF,TGTGCCACCAGCAGGCAACCCTCCTACGAGCAGTACTTC
TRBD1,TRBV6-1,TRBJ2-3,NA,CASSEDRGRTDTQYF,TGTGCCAGCAGCGAGGACAGGGGACGCACAGATACGCAGTATTTT
NA,TRBV28,TRBJ2-7,many,CASSFGMEVSEQYF,TGTGCCAGCAGTTTTGGAATGGAAGTCTCCGAGCAGTACTTC
NA,TRBV20-1,TRBJ1-2,many,CSARPGGYYGYTF,TGCAGTGCTAGGCCCGGGGGCTATTATGGCTACACCTTC
TRBD2,TRBV2,TRBJ2-7,many,CASSATSGAYEQYF,TGTGCCAGCAGTGCCACTAGCGGTGCCTACGAGCAGTACTTC
NA,TRBV4-1,TRBJ2-7,few,CASSQDTGSYEQYF,TGCGCCAGCAGCCAAGATACAGGATCCTACGAGCAGTACTTC
NA,TRBV7-2,TRBJ2-1,many,CASSSWTNNYNEQFF,TGTGCCAGCAGCTCTTGGACAAACAATTACAATGAGCAGTTCTTC
NA,TRBV5-5,TRBJ2-2,few,CASSREWAGELFF,TGTGCCAGCAGTCGGGAGTGGGCCGGGGAGCTGTTTTTT
NA,TRBV11-3,TRBJ2-1,many,CASSPLRTGPYNEQFF,TGTGCCAGCAGCCCATTGAGGACGGGACCCTACAATGAGCAGTTCTTC
NA,TRBV6-2/TRBV6-3,TRBJ2-5,NA,CASSQTGETQYF,TGTGCCAGCAGTCAGACAGGAGAGACCCAGTACTTC
NA,TRBV12-3/TRBV12-4,TRBJ1-2,many,CASSLVAGAGYGYTF,TGTGCCAGCAGTTTAGTAGCAGGAGCGGGTTATGGCTACACCTTC
NA,TRBV12-3/TRBV12-4,TRBJ1-6,NA,CASSLDFGVGPPLHF,TGTGCCAGCAGTTTAGACTTTGGAGTGGGTCCACCCCTCCACTTT
TRBD2,TRBV7-2,TRBJ2-6,NA,CASSPRPGRANSGANVLTF,TGTGCCAGCAGCCCTAGGCCAGGGAGGGCAAACTCTGGGGCCAACGTCCTGACTTTC
TRBD1,TRBV19,TRBJ2-1,few,CASIPVQGAVNEQFF,TGTGCCAGTATCCCCGTACAGGGGGCAGTGAATGAGCAGTTCTTC